The following is a T cell receptor (beta chain) sequence with its context. The target of this receptor is not known. No base quality information exists; no much larger clone differs at one position. To prepare the library, the immunoSEQ multiplex PCR assay was applied. In its TCRdb copy, this immuneACCESS table keeps in-frame sequences only and misses some clones. Where compared with another copy, unresolved V genes explain less than half of these, and the others have no known cause. The sample includes roughly 150,000 clones, with 92% observed a single time. Clones ranked in the top ten supply 0.65% to 0.75% of the sample. The CDR3 spans 14 residues, from the cysteine through the phenylalanine. Just the 42-base CDR3 DNA is kept, in frame starting at base 1. According to the germline V gene, CDR1 reads LGHNA and CDR2 reads YNFKEQ. V and J lose 1 base and 8 bases, and a span of 12 bases separates them.

This specimen belongs to a study of control samples from healthy donors and cancer patients (dated by TCRdb to the early 2020s). The clonotype was recovered from a woman between 25 and 40 years old in good health. This receptor chain uses TRBV4-2 and TRBJ2-1, and TRBD2 may be the D gene, going by 5 matching bases. Specimen: blood. The CDR3 sequence is CASSQVPGTDEQFF. The DNA is TGTGCCAGCAGCCAAGTACCGGGAACAGATGAGCAGTTCTTC.